This TCR beta chain was observed in a study of T cells after yellow fever vaccination. Template switching with 5'RACE generated the TCR cDNA and added a universal primer site and UMIs. TCRdb re-called the 5' RACE reads through MiXCR, storing one row per CDR3 protein. The profile shows some 250,000 distinct CDR3 sequences, 6.5% to 8.5% of them singletons. The germline V gene has CDR1 MDHEN and CDR2 SYDVKM. CDR3 length: 15 amino acids. V lost 6 bases and J lost 0; bases outside the gene matches: 7. Notes on the study in general: In FACS-sorted repertoires, abundant clonotypes from the bulk population could appear as contaminants.

This clonotype was counted only a few times. The antigen remains unidentified. V is TRBV28 and J is TRBJ1-1; TRBD1 matches 7 bases. This TCR was recovered from a man aged 30 to 39 who received the YFV17D yellow fever vaccine. The sequencing here drew on CD4+ T cells sorted from PBMCs, taken 15 days after the yellow fever booster vaccination. The CDR3: CASREPGQLNTEAFF. The CDR3, as DNA: TGTGCCAGCAGAGAACCGGGACAGTTGAACACTGAAGCTTTCTTT.